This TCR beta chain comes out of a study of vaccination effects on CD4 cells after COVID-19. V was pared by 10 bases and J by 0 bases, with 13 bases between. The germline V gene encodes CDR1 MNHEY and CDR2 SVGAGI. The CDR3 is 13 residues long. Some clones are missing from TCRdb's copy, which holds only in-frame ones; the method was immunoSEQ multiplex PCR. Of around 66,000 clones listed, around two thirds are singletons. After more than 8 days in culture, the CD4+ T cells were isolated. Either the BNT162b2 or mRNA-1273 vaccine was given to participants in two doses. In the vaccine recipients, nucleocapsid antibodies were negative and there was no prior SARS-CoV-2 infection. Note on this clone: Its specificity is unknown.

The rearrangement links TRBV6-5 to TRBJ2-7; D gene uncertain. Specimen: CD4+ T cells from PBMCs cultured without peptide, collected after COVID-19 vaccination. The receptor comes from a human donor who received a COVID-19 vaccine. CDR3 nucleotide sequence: TGTGCCACCTTGACCGATAGCTCCTACGAGCAGTACGTC. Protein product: CATLTDSSYEQYV.